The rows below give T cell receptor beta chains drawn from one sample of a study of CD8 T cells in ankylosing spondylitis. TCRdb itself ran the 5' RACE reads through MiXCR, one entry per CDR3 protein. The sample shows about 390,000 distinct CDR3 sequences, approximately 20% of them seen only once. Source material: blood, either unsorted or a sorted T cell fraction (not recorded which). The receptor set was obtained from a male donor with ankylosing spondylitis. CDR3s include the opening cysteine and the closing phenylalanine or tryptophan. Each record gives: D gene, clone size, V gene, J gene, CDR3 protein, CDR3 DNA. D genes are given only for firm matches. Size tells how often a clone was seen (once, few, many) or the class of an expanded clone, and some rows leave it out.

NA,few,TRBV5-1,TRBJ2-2,CASSLGPHTGELFF,TGCGCCAGCAGCTTGGGACCGCACACCGGGGAGCTGTTTTTT
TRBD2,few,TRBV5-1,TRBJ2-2,CASSYSGSGELFF,TGCGCCAGCAGTTATAGCGGGAGCGGGGAGCTGTTTTTT
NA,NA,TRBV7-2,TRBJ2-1,CASSPWTISSYNEQFF,TGTGCCAGCAGCCCTTGGACCATCAGCTCCTACAATGAGCAGTTCTTC
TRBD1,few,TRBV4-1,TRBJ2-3,CASSQAWIPTGGTDTQYF,TGCGCCAGCAGCCAAGCCTGGATCCCCACAGGGGGTACAGATACGCAGTATTTT
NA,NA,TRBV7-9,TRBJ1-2,CASSLFSEGTHYTF,TGTGCCAGCAGCTTATTTTCCGAAGGTACCCACTACACCTTC
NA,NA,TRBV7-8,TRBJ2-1,CASSLGVRGAGDEQFF,TGTGCCAGCAGCTTAGGAGTGCGAGGGGCAGGGGATGAGCAGTTCTTC
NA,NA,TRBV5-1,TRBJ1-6,CASSLRASSYNSPLHF,TGCGCCAGCAGCCTCCGGGCGAGCTCCTATAATTCACCCCTCCACTTT
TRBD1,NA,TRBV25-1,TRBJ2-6,CASSDREGTGGFLTF,TGTGCCAGCAGTGACCGGGAGGGGACAGGGGGCTTCCTGACTTTC
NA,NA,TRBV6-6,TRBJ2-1,CASSLGLESEQFF,TGTGCCAGCAGTTTGGGGTTGGAGAGTGAGCAGTTCTTC
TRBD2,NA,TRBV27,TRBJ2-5,CASTDAGEETQYF,TGTGCCAGCACCGACGCGGGGGAAGAGACCCAGTACTTC
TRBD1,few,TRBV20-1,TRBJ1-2,CSAPDREDYGYTF,TGCAGTGCTCCCGACAGGGAGGACTATGGCTACACCTTC
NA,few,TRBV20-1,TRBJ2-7,CSARDMREEGFSHEQYF,TGCAGTGCTAGAGATATGAGGGAGGAGGGGTTCTCACACGAGCAGTACTTC
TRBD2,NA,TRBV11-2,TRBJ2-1,CASSLESSSGSTYNEQFF,TGTGCCAGCAGCTTAGAGAGCTCAAGCGGGAGTACCTACAATGAGCAGTTCTTC
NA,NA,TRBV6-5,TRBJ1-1,CASSYRGVNTEAFF,TGTGCCAGCAGTTACAGGGGCGTGAACACTGAAGCTTTCTTT
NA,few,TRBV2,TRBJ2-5,CASSLFGSAQYF,TGTGCCAGCAGTCTCTTCGGGTCGGCCCAGTACTTC
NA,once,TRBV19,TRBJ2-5,CASSIRGGYQETQYF,TGTGCCAGTAGTATCAGGGGGGGGTACCAAGAGACCCAGTACTTC
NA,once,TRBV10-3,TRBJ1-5,CAISESGGNYQPQHF,TGTGCCATCAGTGAGTCTGGGGGAAACTATCAGCCCCAGCATTTT
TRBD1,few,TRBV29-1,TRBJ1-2,CSVDRTGGAGYTF,TGCAGCGTTGATCGGACAGGGGGCGCTGGCTACACCTTC
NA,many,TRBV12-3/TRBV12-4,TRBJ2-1,CASSSLGHEQFF,TGTGCCAGCAGTTCCTTGGGCCATGAGCAGTTCTTC
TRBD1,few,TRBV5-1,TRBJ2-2,CASSEDRAIGELFF,TGCGCCAGCAGCGAGGACAGGGCGATCGGGGAGCTGTTTTTT
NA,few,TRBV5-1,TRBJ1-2,CASSLLQNYGYTF,TGCGCCAGCAGCTTGTTACAGAACTATGGCTACACCTTC
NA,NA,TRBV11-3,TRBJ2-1,CASSFAAPIDNEQFF,TGTGCCAGCAGCTTTGCGGCGCCGATTGACAATGAGCAGTTCTTC
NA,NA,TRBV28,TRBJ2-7,CASSLFGYLEQYF,TGTGCCAGCAGTTTATTCGGGTACCTCGAGCAGTACTTC
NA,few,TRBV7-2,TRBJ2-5,CASSLRPNYQETQYF,TGTGCCAGCAGCTTACGACCAAATTACCAAGAGACCCAGTACTTC
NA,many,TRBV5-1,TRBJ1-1,CASRLGNTEAFF,TGCGCCAGCAGGTTAGGAAACACTGAAGCTTTCTTT
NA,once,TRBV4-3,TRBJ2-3,CASSQGHFPGLGRTDTQYF,TGCGCCAGCAGCCAAGGTCATTTCCCGGGGTTGGGTCGCACAGATACGCAGTATTTT
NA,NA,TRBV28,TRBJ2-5,CASSRRTLYTETQYF,TGTGCCAGCAGTCGTCGAACTCTTTACACGGAAACCCAGTACTTC
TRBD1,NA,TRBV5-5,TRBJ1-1,CASSPGQGIGPNTEAFF,TGTGCCAGCAGCCCTGGACAGGGTATCGGTCCGAACACTGAAGCTTTCTTT
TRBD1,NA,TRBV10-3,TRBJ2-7,CAISGDRGSSYEQYF,TGTGCCATCAGTGGGGACAGGGGGTCCTCCTACGAGCAGTACTTC
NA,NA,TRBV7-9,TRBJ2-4,CASSTAGEKGKNIQYF,TGTGCCAGCAGTACGGCAGGGGAAAAGGGGAAAAACATTCAGTACTTC
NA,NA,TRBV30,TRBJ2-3,CAWTSGHRRNTQYF,TGTGCCTGGACGTCGGGCCATAGACGGAATACGCAGTATTTT
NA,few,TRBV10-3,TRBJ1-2,CAISESTRGLGYGYTF,TGTGCCATCAGTGAGTCGACACGGGGTCTGGGGTATGGCTACACCTTC
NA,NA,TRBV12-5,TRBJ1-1,CASGLVRGPLTEAFF,TGTGCTAGTGGTTTGGTACGGGGTCCGCTCACTGAAGCTTTCTTT
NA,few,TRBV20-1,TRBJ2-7,CSARVGPGAGYEQYF,TGCAGTGCTAGAGTGGGGCCGGGAGCAGGGTACGAGCAGTACTTC
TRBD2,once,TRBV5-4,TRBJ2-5,CASSSPGLGITKTQYF,TGTGCCAGCAGCTCGCCAGGACTAGGAATAACCAAGACCCAGTACTTC
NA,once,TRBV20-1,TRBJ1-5,CSALPGGRSQPQHF,TGCAGTGCCCTCCCGGGGGGAAGATCGCAGCCCCAGCATTTT
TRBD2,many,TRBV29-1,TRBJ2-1,CSVASGSSYNEQFF,TGCAGCGTTGCCAGCGGGAGCTCCTACAATGAGCAGTTCTTC